These 20 T cell receptor beta chains were all obtained from the same sample, sequenced in a study of T cell responses to AZD1222 COVID-19 vaccine. Measured with immunoSEQ multiplex PCR; TCRdb has only the in-frame clones, and not every one. The table includes fewer than 150,000 clones, 85% to 90% detected once. Sequenced here: peripheral blood, sampled 28 days after the second AZD1222 dose. The receptors were gathered from an adult who received the AZD1222 COVID-19 vaccine.

This chain links TRBV15 with TRBJ2-5; a weak D match, TRBD1 (5 bases). V lost 0 bases to trimming and J lost 5 bases, with 10 bases between them. From germline, CDR1 is LNHNV and CDR2 YYDKDF (reference sequence). This CDR3 is 14 amino acids long. CDR3 in amino acids: CATSRDREGETQYF. The CDR3 coding sequence is TGTGCCACCAGCAGAGACAGGGAAGGTGAGACCCAGTACTTC.

This clone was seen only once. The rearrangement links TRBV18 to TRBJ2-7, with 7 bases identical to TRBD1. V lost 0 bases and J lost 2; bases outside the gene matches: 4. The germline gives CDR1 KGHSH, CDR2 LQKENI. The CDR3 has 15 amino acids. This CDR3 is CASSPPGQIPYEQYF. CDR3 nucleotides: TGTGCCAGCTCACCACCGGGACAGATACCCTACGAGCAGTACTTC.

The V and J genes are TRBV7-3 and TRBJ1-1, with a tentative D call TRBD1 (5 bases). The CDR3 covers 15 residues. V was clipped by 5 bases and J by 5 bases, with 18 bases between them. CDR1 SGHTA and CDR2 FQGTGA come from the germline V gene. The CDR3 DNA follows: TGTGCCAGCAGCAGGTCGCCAGGGCCCACGACTGAAGCTTTCTTT. It codes for CASSRSPGPTTEAFF.

This rearrangement joins TRBV7-9 to TRBJ1-5, with D perhaps matching TRBD1 (5 bases). The germline V and J ends were trimmed by 0 bases and 7 bases, with 16 bases remaining between them. The CDR3 is 16 residues long. Germline lookup yields CDR1 SEHNR and CDR2 FQNEAQ (reference sequence). CDR3: CASSLASSWGPQPQHF. The CDR3 DNA is TGTGCCAGCAGCTTAGCGAGTAGTTGGGGCCCCCAGCCCCAGCATTTT.

The rearrangement uses TRBV28 and TRBJ1-5, with 9 bases aligning to TRBD1. The CDR3 length is 14 residues. Germline V CDR1 and CDR2: MDHEN, SYDVKM. Trimming cost V 5 bases and J 4 bases; bases outside gene matches: 3. CDR3 DNA sequence: TGTGCCAGCAGTCAGGACAGGGGTAATCAGCCCCAGCATTTT. Translation gives CASSQDRGNQPQHF. Looking up the rest from reference TRBV28 and TRBJ1-5 gives the full variable domain: DVKVTQSSRYLVKRTGEKVFLECVQDMDHENMFWYRQDPGLGLRLIYFSYDVKMKEKGDIPEGYSVSREKKERFSLILESASTNQTSMYLCASSQDRGNQPQHFGDGTRLSIL.

The V call is TRBV7-8, the J call TRBJ2-5; weak D call: TRBD2 (5 bases). This CDR3 is built from 14 residues. Germline assignment: CDR1 SGHVS and CDR2 FQNEAQ. Trimming took 5 bases from V and 5 from J, leaving 15 bases between them. The CDR3 spells CASSRAGTGETQYF. The DNA for the CDR3 is TGTGCCAGCAGCCGAGCCGGCACGGGGGAGACCCAGTACTTC.

The genes are TRBV28 and TRBJ1-4; D is perhaps TRBD1 (5 bases). V was pared by 7 bases and J by 7 bases, with 10 bases between. Germline V lookup: CDR1 MDHEN, CDR2 SYDVKM. The CDR3 runs 12 residues. The CDR3 region is CASNQGGEKLFF. The CDR3 nucleotides read TGTGCCAGCAACCAGGGTGGTGAAAAACTGTTTTTT.

The chain is built from TRBV2 and TRBJ1-1; D gene ambiguous. The CDR3 covers 13 residues. The V gene lost 7 bases and the J gene lost 0 bases, with 9 bases spanning the gap. Per germline, CDR1 SNHLY and CDR2 FYNNEI. CDR3 sequence (DNA): TGTGCCAGCATCCAGGTCCTGAACACTGAAGCTTTCTTT. Amino acids: CASIQVLNTEAFF.

The chain combines TRBV7-2 with TRBJ2-7, with 7 bases aligning to TRBD1. CDR3 size: 15 residues. CDR1 and CDR2 from the germline V gene are SGHTA and FQGNSA. J lost 0 bases, V lost 5 bases, and 7 bases had no gene match. CDR3 in amino acids: CASSQGDAGSYEQYF. DNA for the CDR3: TGTGCCAGCAGCCAGGGGGATGCGGGCTCCTACGAGCAGTACTTC.

The chain recombines TRBV6-2 or TRBV6-3 with TRBJ1-5; 7 bases fit TRBD1. Germline CDR1 MNHEY, CDR2 SVGEGT. The CDR3 runs to 16 residues. The V and J ends lost 2 bases and 2 bases, in that order; junction bases with no gene match: 6. In nucleotides, the CDR3 is TGTGCCAGCAGTTACCTGACAGGGCAGGGCAATCAGCCCCAGCATTTT. It is translated as CASSYLTGQGNQPQHF.

The chain employs TRBV3-1 (or the pseudogene TRBV3-2) and TRBJ1-6, with D hard to call. The CDR3 totals 14 residues. Trimming took 0 bases from V and 13 from J, leaving 13 bases between them. Germline V gene data show CDR1 as LGHDT and CDR2 as YNNKEL (reference sequence). CDR3 residues: CASSQEPRALPLHF. The CDR3 nucleotides are TGTGCCAGCAGCCAAGAACCGAGGGCCCTCCCCCTCCACTTT.

The chain combines TRBV28 with TRBJ1-5; D not certain. CDR1 is MDHEN and CDR2 is SYDVKM in the germline V gene. This CDR3 is 18 amino acids long. V dropped 2 bases and J dropped 1 base, with 18 bases sitting between them. The CDR3 region is CASSLRGPVSWSNQPQHF. CDR3 bases: TGTGCCAGCAGTTTACGAGGGCCAGTATCCTGGAGCAATCAGCCCCAGCATTTT.

This clone was seen only once. The chain is built from TRBV2 and TRBJ1-2; D perhaps matches TRBD1 (6 bases). From germline, CDR1 is SNHLY and CDR2 FYNNEI. This CDR3 is 15 amino acids long. Trimming removed 6 bases from V and 2 bases from J, with 16 bases in between. The CDR3 DNA is TGTGCCAGCAGGACCCCCCGGGGGCCAAACTATGGCTACACCTTC. This encodes CASRTPRGPNYGYTF.

This clone was seen only a few times. The chain recombines TRBV28 with TRBJ1-2; no reliable D call. The CDR3 contains 13 residues. V was trimmed by 2 bases and J by 7 bases, leaving 11 bases between them. Germline V gene lookup returns CDR1 MDHEN and CDR2 SYDVKM. The chain's CDR3 is CASSLKGLSGYTF. For the CDR3, the DNA is TGTGCCAGCAGTTTAAAGGGTCTCTCTGGCTACACCTTC.

The chain employs TRBV7-3 and TRBJ2-2; D remains unclear. CDR1 and CDR2 from the germline V gene are SGHTA and FQGTGA. The CDR3 runs 15 residues. V lost 3 bases and J 3 bases, leaving 11 bases between the germline ends. The CDR3 reads CASSLWGSDTGELFF. The CDR3 bases are TGTGCCAGCAGCTTGTGGGGTTCGGACACCGGGGAGCTGTTTTTT.

CDR3 nucleotides: TGTGCCAGCAGCTTAGCTGGGACTAGCGGGTCCACCGGGGAGCTGTTTTTT. As protein: CASSLAGTSGSTGELFF. The genes are TRBV7-2 and TRBJ2-2; 12 bases agree with TRBD2. Trimming took 0 bases from V and 4 from J; bases not matched to a gene: 3. This CDR3 comprises 17 residues. CDR1 is SGHTA, CDR2 FQGNSA, per germline.

CDR3 protein: CASSLTFQSQQFF. Here the CDR3 DNA reads TGTGCCAGCAGCTTAACGTTCCAAAGTCAGCAGTTCTTC. The chain recombines TRBV7-3 with TRBJ2-1, with no clear D. The CDR3 consists of 13 residues. The ends were cut back, 0 bases at V and 11 bases at J, with 11 bases in the middle. Germline V gene data show CDR1 as SGHTA and CDR2 as FQGTGA. Using reference TRBV7-3 and TRBJ2-1 for the parts outside the CDR3, the full variable domain is GAGVSQTPSNKVTEKGKYVELRCDPISGHTALYWYRQSLGQGPEFLIYFQGTGAADDSGLPNDRFFAVRPEGSVSTLKIQRTERGDSAVYLCASSLTFQSQQFFGPGTRLTVL.

A note on this clone: One end of the junction is discordant with germline, which a read error may explain. The same CDR3 is also encoded by other DNA sequences in this sample. The rearrangement links TRBV5-4 to TRBJ2-5; a possible D gene is TRBD2 (6 bases). Germline V gives CDR1 SGHNT, CDR2 YYREEE (reference sequence). This CDR3 comprises 15 residues. The CDR3 sequence is CASSIEAGPKETQYF. The CDR3, as DNA: TGTGCCAGCAGCATTGAGGCGGGGCCAAAAGAGACTCAGTACTTC.

The chain is built from TRBV5-1 and TRBJ2-6, with 10 positions matching TRBD2. Trimming took 2 bases from V and 6 from J; bases not matched to a gene: 8. The CDR3 has 17 residues. The V gene's germline CDR1 is SGHRS and CDR2 YFSETQ. The CDR3 loop reads CASSFLAGDPMANVLTF. CDR3 in DNA: TGCGCCAGCAGCTTCCTAGCGGGAGATCCTATGGCCAACGTCCTGACTTTC.

V usage is TRBV9 and J usage is TRBJ2-7; 11 bases align to TRBD2. The V and J ends lost 0 bases and 2 bases, in that order; junction bases with no gene match: 4. The CDR3 extends over 16 amino acids. Germline V gives CDR1 SGDLS, CDR2 YYNGEE. This CDR3 is CASSVGVAGGTYEQYF. The DNA for the CDR3 is TGTGCCAGCAGCGTAGGGGTAGCGGGAGGGACCTACGAGCAGTACTTC.